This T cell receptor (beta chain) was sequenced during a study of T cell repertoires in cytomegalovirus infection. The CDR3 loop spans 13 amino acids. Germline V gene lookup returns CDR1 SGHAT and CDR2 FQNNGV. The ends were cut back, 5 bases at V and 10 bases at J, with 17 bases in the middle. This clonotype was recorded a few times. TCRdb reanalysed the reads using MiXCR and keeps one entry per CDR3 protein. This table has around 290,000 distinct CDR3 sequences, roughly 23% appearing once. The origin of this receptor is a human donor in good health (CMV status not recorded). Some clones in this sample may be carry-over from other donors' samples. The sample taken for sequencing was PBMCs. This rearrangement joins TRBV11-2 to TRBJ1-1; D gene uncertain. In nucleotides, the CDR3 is TGTGCCAGCAGCCCACCCCAGAACCTGGGAGCTTTCTTT. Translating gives CASSPPQNLGAFF.